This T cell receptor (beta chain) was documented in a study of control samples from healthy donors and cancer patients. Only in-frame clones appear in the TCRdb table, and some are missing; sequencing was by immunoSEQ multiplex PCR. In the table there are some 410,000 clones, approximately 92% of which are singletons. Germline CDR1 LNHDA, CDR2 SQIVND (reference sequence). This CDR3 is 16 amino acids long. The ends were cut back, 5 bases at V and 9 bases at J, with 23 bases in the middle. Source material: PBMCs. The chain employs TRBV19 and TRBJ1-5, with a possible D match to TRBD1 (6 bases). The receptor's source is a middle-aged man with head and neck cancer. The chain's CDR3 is CASSSPALTGDGPQHF. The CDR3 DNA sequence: TGTGCCAGTAGTTCCCCGGCCCTGACAGGCGACGGGCCCCAGCATTTT.